This T cell receptor (beta chain) was sequenced for a study of blood T cell repertoires in COVID-19. Whole-study context: The study drew acute and convalescent COVID-19 samples from the United States, Italy and Spain.

Assay used: immunoSEQ multiplex PCR; TCRdb lists only in-frame clones, some missing. This table holds roughly 100,000 clones, 87% found once. V shed 2 bases and J shed 4 bases, with 12 bases lying between them. Germline assignment: CDR1 ENHRY and CDR2 SYGVKD. This CDR3 region has 15 residues. The sequenced sample consisted of peripheral blood. V gene TRBV10-3 combines with J gene TRBJ1-3; D not certain. This TCR came from a man aged 45 to 65 with active COVID-19. CDR3: CAISERSARGNTIYF. DNA of the CDR3: TGTGCCATCAGTGAGCGCTCCGCTAGGGGAAACACCATATATTTT.